This entry is about one TCR beta chain. The antigen is not known. This entry is derived from a study of T cell responses to AZD1222 COVID-19 vaccine. Study details: Researchers grouped second doses given at about 4 or about 12 weeks into one pool.

This table comes from immunoSEQ multiplex PCR, and its TCRdb copy is limited to in-frame clones, with some not included. The sample lists about 97,000 clones, 85% to 90% seen once, with under 8.5% in the top ten. General study points: Spike-wide coverage was observed for vaccine-associated CD4 TCRs, with dominant responses at 160-218 and 743-854. Baseline serostatus was positive in only six AZD1222 recipients. Once two AZD1222 doses were given, Spike-specific TCR breadth and depth went up.

V was cut by 5 bases and J by 5 bases, with 18 bases left in between. This CDR3 is 15 amino acids long. Germline V CDR1 and CDR2: LNHDA, SQIVND (reference sequence). The clonotype comes from an adult in good health. The chain has TRBV19 and TRBJ1-1; D is possibly TRBD1 (5 bases). The sample in question was peripheral blood, obtained on day 0 of AZD1222 vaccination. CDR3 residues: CASSPHQGGGTEAFF. The CDR3 DNA reads as TGTGCCAGTAGTCCACACCAGGGAGGAGGGACTGAAGCTTTCTTT.